This T cell receptor beta chain was captured by sequencing in a study of shared clonotypes between healthy human individuals (dated by TCRdb to the early 2020s). Study-wide context: The cohort comprised two women and a few men aged 18 to 49 years. Per donor, three plates each were used for CD4 naive and CD4 memory, two for CD8 naive, and one for CD8 memory. To estimate repertoire size and how much clonotypes are shared between individuals, the study performed deep sequencing of blood TCR repertoires from 4 to 6 healthy adults. Libraries were prepared and TCR repertoires were sequenced by different laboratories using diverse techniques, in order to increase sequencing depth and limit assay-specific biases. Per donor, leukapheresis produced somewhere between about 0.9 and 10 billion PBMCs. What the study reported, not specific to this receptor: Naive subsets generally had larger estimated clonotype richness than memory subsets did. Because the study included a small number of donors, the genetic and exposure-history diversity represented was limited. Pairwise subsampling led to the expectation that sequencing depth would affect the degree of clonotype sharing among donors. Sampling was limited to blood, and TCR repertoires in tissue likely differ from TCR repertoires in blood. Across several donors, approximately 5% of naive CD4, over 3% of naive CD8, roughly 2.2% of memory CD4, and 0.3% to 0.45% of memory CD8 clonotypes were shared. Even with the large sequencing depth, rarefaction of the sorted-subset datasets indicated that sequencing was incomplete. Compared with non-shared clonotypes, clonotypes shared by all four sorted-subset donors had higher generation probabilities.

Using the deep immunoSEQ assay, multiplex PCR amplified TCR CDR3 regions from genomic DNA. Extracted genomic DNA from each cell subset was spread evenly across all wells of several immunoSEQ 96-well plates, with each plate serving as a replicate. Each replicate PCR for sorted subsets received 150 to 250 ng genomic DNA, equal to about 30,000 T cell genomes. Purified libraries were quantified with a Qubit 3.0 fluorometer, sized on a Bioanalyzer 2100, and re-quantified with the KAPA Library Quantification kit. A separate single-read 150-cycle Illumina NextSeq 550 flow cell was used to sequence each immunoSEQ 96-well plate. In the original analysis: Because only junctional sequences without quality scores were contained in the immunoSEQ output, filtering matching that applied to full-length reads could not be performed. Sequences were annotated with PyIR, a Python wrapper for IgBLAST v1.9, using IMGT germline references to assign V/J genes and CDR3. Reads were filtered out if the reads had weak V/J assignments (E-value above 1e-6), no CDR3, stop codons, out-of-frame junctions, or ambiguous translated residues. V3J clonotypes were defined as sequences sharing an identical inferred V gene, J gene, and CDR3 amino acid sequence. To compute the percentage overlap between repertoires, the number of shared unique clonotypes was divided by the size of the smaller repertoire. Three approaches were used to assess repertoire richness: RTK rarefaction, the Chao1 estimator, and Recon v2.1 estimates of unobserved clonotypes. Generation probabilities were computed with OLGA for all TCRbeta clonotypes obtained by the gDNA method from several donors. Held by TCRdb, this immuneACCESS table contains in-frame sequences only and omits some clones. Under half of the omission traces to an unresolved V gene where checked; the cause of the rest is unknown. That table gives V, J and clone size, and the DNA gave D and trimming. This sample gives about 2 million clones in total; 85% to 95% of them show up just once. Clones ranked in the top ten supply about 0.13% of the sample.

From the cysteine up to the phenylalanine, the CDR3 has a length of 20 residues. Only the CDR3 region is kept as DNA, spanning 60 bases read in frame from base 1. Trimming accounts for 4 bases at V and 10 bases at J, while the number of junction bases matched to no gene is 22. Looking up the germline V gene yields CDR1 SGHVS and CDR2 FQNEAQ. This clone appeared once. Its antigen is currently not known. No base qualities exist here, and no much larger clone lies one base off it. Healthy HIV-negative adults with no recently reported acute infections or vaccinations were included as donors. Every donor was a Caucasian adult residing in Nashville, Tennessee, USA. Magnetic negative selection was used to enrich CD4+ T cells, after which naive cells were positively selected on CD45RA and the negative fraction became the memory subset. Blood was obtained by leukapheresis, after which PBMCs were separated by Ficoll-Histopaque density gradient centrifugation and cryopreserved in liquid nitrogen vapor phase. Analytical flow cytometry was used to check the purity and quantity of every magnetically sorted T cell population. Genomic DNA was isolated from every sorted fraction and measured by UV absorbance on a Nanodrop 2000c.

Specimen: naive CD4+ T cells sorted from blood. Reading the label with the study, this specimen's cell subset or site is: CD45RA+ positively selected. The TCR originated in a man between 18 and 29 years old in good health. This receptor chain uses TRBV7-8 and TRBJ1-6; 10 nucleotides in the junction match TRBD1. The CDR3 region reads CASSSTYLPGQGRVGSPLHF. The DNA sequence follows: TGTGCCAGCAGCTCGACGTACTTGCCGGGACAGGGGAGGGTGGGGTCACCCCTCCACTTT.